These 18 T cell receptor beta chains came from one sample sequenced in a study of blood T cells in healthy people across ages. Then a second PCR, running roughly 7 to 11 cycles, was carried out with a sample-barcoded 5' primer and a J-beta primer mix. TCRdb fed the 5' RACE reads into MiXCR, producing one record per CDR3 protein. Of approximately 770,000 distinct CDR3 sequences in the sample, more than 45% were seen once. The sequenced sample was blood. The receptors stem from a man aged 25 to 40 in good health.

The rearrangement joins TRBV2 to TRBJ2-5, with 9 bases that match TRBD1. Near its end, the DNA agrees better with TRBJ2-7, so the J call may be wrong. CDR1 and CDR2 from the germline V gene are SNHLY and FYNNEI. The CDR3 runs to 15 residues. CDR3 DNA: TGTGCCAGCAGTGCCTCCGGGACAGGGATCTACGAGCAGTACTTC. Protein: CASSASGTGIYEQYF.

This chain links TRBV5-1 with TRBJ1-2; D perhaps matches TRBD1 (5 bases). The CDR3 runs to 12 residues. V lost 4 bases to trimming and J lost 7 bases, with 11 bases between them. Germline CDR1 SGHRS, CDR2 YFSETQ. The CDR3 nucleotides are TGCGCCAGCAGCCCAGGGTCTGGTGGCTACACCTTC. This gives the protein CASSPGSGGYTF.

The J gene is TRBJ2-3, the V gene TRBV7-2; tentative D call: TRBD2 (5 bases). Germline V gene data show CDR1 as SGHTA and CDR2 as FQGNSA. This CDR3 is built from 17 residues. V lost 5 bases and J lost 0, with 18 bases in between. The CDR3 bases are TGTGCCAGCAGCCCCATCCCGGGAAGTTCTAGCACAGATACGCAGTATTTT. Amino acid sequence: CASSPIPGSSSTDTQYF.

This clonotype was counted only a few times. The V gene is TRBV20-1, the J gene TRBJ1-1; D gene unclear. Trimming removed 3 bases at V and 0 bases at J, with 11 bases between. Germline lookup yields CDR1 DFQATT and CDR2 SNEGSKA (reference sequence). This CDR3 has 14 amino acids. This CDR3 is CSARAGSMNTEAFF. DNA of the CDR3: TGCAGTGCTAGGGCGGGGTCCATGAACACTGAAGCTTTCTTT.

The chain combines TRBV7-2 with TRBJ2-5; D remains unclear. The ends were cut back, 3 bases at V and 1 base at J, with 9 bases in the middle. CDR1 and CDR2 (germline): SGHTA, FQGNSA. This CDR3 contains 14 residues. CDR3 in DNA: TGTGCCAGCAGCTTCTCCGCCACCCAAGAGACCCAGTACTTC. Protein sequence: CASSFSATQETQYF.

This chain connects TRBV11-2 to TRBJ2-6; D call uncertain. Trimming stripped 4 bases from V and 0 bases from J, with 13 bases between. The CDR3 spans 17 residues. CDR1 and CDR2 from the germline V gene are SGHAT and FQNNGV. The CDR3 loop is CASSYGRSISGANVLTF. DNA of the CDR3: TGTGCCAGCAGCTACGGACGGTCCATCTCTGGGGCCAACGTCCTGACTTTC.

This clonotype has just one count. The CDR3 nucleotides are TGTGCCAGCCGAGGAGGGGACAAGATATACGAGCAGTACTTC. It yields the protein CASRGGDKIYEQYF. The chain recombines TRBV27 with TRBJ2-7; TRBD1 or TRBD2 may be the D gene (6 bases each). This CDR3 has 14 amino acids. The germline V gene encodes CDR1 MNHEY and CDR2 SMNVEV (reference sequence). V was shortened by 8 bases and J by 4 bases, with 18 bases between the two germline ends.

The chain has TRBV7-2 and TRBJ1-1, with 7 bases that match TRBD1. Germline lookup yields CDR1 SGHTA and CDR2 FQGNSA. V shed 6 bases and J 1 base; nucleotides not matched to a gene: 8. This CDR3 has 15 amino acids. This chain's CDR3 is CASSLQGIGNTEAFF. For the CDR3, the DNA is TGTGCCAGCAGTTTACAGGGGATTGGGAACACTGAAGCTTTCTTT.

In its sample, this clonotype was seen a few times. This chain uses TRBV20-1 with TRBJ2-1; perhaps D is TRBD1 or TRBD2 (5 bases each). The CDR3 extends over 13 amino acids. Deletions cut 2 bases from V and 8 bases from J, with 13 bases between. The germline V gene encodes CDR1 DFQATT and CDR2 SNEGSKA (reference sequence). CDR3 loop: CSARIPGRHEQFF. DNA for the CDR3: TGCAGTGCTAGAATCCCGGGGCGACATGAGCAGTTCTTC.

The chain employs TRBV6-5 and TRBJ2-7; the D gene is possibly TRBD2 (5 bases). V was pared by 2 bases and J by 1 base, with 6 bases between. This CDR3 region has 13 residues. Per germline, CDR1 MNHEY and CDR2 SVGAGI. CDR3 DNA: TGTGCCAGCAGTTACCGGGATTCCTACGAGCAGTACTTC. Amino acid sequence: CASSYRDSYEQYF.

The chain joins TRBV5-1 to TRBJ2-4; D is ambiguous. CDR1 and CDR2 (germline): SGHRS, YFSETQ. Between the trimmed V and J ends, which lost 0 bases and 13 bases, there was a span of 20 bases. This CDR3 is built from 15 residues. The CDR3 loop is CASSLGFTRVEEQYF. As DNA, the CDR3 is TGCGCCAGCAGCTTGGGGTTTACCCGAGTTGAGGAGCAGTACTTC.

The DNA for the CDR3 is TGTGCCAGCAGCCCCACCTATCGGGACGAGCAGTACTTC. This codes for CASSPTYRDEQYF. The rearrangement joins TRBV7-2 to TRBJ2-1; D call uncertain. Matching the DNA end better, TRBJ2-7 makes the J call doubtful. Germline CDR1 is SGHTA and CDR2 is FQGNSA. The CDR3 spans 13 residues.

The chain is built from TRBV28 and TRBJ2-7; a weak D match, TRBD1 (6 bases). Germline CDR1 and CDR2: MDHEN and SYDVKM. The CDR3 length is 14 residues. Trimming cost V 6 bases and J 4 bases, with 16 bases left between them. The CDR3 here is CASRGWGPLYEQYF. The CDR3 nucleotides are TGTGCCAGCAGGGGGTGGGGGCCTTTATACGAGCAGTACTTC.

This clonotype came up once. The rearrangement joins TRBV2 to TRBJ2-2, with 7 positions matching TRBD1. CDR1 and CDR2 (germline): SNHLY, FYNNEI. The CDR3 consists of 15 residues. V trimming: 4 bases; J trimming: 1 base; junction bases outside the gene matches: 3. The CDR3 sequence is CASSGQGLNTGELFF. For the CDR3, the DNA is TGTGCCAGCAGTGGACAGGGCTTGAACACCGGGGAGCTGTTTTTT.

The chain links TRBV16 to TRBJ2-7; D uncertain. V was pared by 0 bases and J by 3 bases, with 6 bases between. CDR1 and CDR2 (germline): KGHSY, FQNENV. The CDR3 loop spans 13 amino acids. The CDR3 is CASSQSRGYEQYF. The CDR3 DNA reads as TGTGCCAGCAGCCAATCCCGAGGCTACGAGCAGTACTTC. The full variable domain, with the rest looked up from reference TRBV16 and TRBJ2-7, is GEEVAQTPKHLVRGEGQKAKLYCAPIKGHSYVFWYQQVLKNEFKFLISFQNENVFDETGMPKERFSAKCLPNSPCSLEIQATKLEDSAVYFCASSQSRGYEQYFGPGTRLTVT.

The chain joins TRBV9 to TRBJ2-2; weak D call: TRBD1 (6 bases). The CDR3 is 16 residues long. V was pared by 4 bases and J by 1 base, with 14 bases between. CDR1 is SGDLS, CDR2 YYNGEE, per germline. CDR3 DNA sequence: TGTGCCAGCAGCTCAGCCTTGACAGGGAACACCGGGGAGCTGTTTTTT. It encodes CASSSALTGNTGELFF.

The J gene is TRBJ2-1, the V gene TRBV7-9; 7 bases fit TRBD1. The J call may be mistaken, given a closer DNA end match to TRBJ2-7. Germline CDR1 and CDR2: SEHNR and FQNEAQ (reference sequence). CDR3 length: 15 residues. The CDR3 DNA follows: TGTGCCAGCAGCTTACGGCAGGGGGTATACAATGAGCAGTACTTC. It codes for CASSLRQGVYNEQYF.

The CDR3 spells CASSPLPGQGRLGDSGANVLTF. In DNA, the CDR3 is TGTGCCAGCAGCCCACTACCGGGACAGGGAAGGCTGGGGGACTCTGGGGCCAACGTCCTGACTTTC. V usage is TRBV11-1 and J usage is TRBJ2-6; 9 bases fit TRBD1. CDR3 length: 22 amino acids. The junction had 20 bases not matched to a gene; V was cut back by 5 bases and J by 0 bases. Germline CDR1 is SGHAT and CDR2 is FQDESV (reference sequence). The variable domain in full, completed from reference TRBV11-1 and TRBJ2-6, reads EAEVAQSPRYKITEKSQAVAFWCDPISGHATLYWYRQILGQGPELLVQFQDESVVDDSQLPKDRFSAERLKGVDSTLKIQPAELGDSAMYLCASSPLPGQGRLGDSGANVLTFGAGSRLTVL.